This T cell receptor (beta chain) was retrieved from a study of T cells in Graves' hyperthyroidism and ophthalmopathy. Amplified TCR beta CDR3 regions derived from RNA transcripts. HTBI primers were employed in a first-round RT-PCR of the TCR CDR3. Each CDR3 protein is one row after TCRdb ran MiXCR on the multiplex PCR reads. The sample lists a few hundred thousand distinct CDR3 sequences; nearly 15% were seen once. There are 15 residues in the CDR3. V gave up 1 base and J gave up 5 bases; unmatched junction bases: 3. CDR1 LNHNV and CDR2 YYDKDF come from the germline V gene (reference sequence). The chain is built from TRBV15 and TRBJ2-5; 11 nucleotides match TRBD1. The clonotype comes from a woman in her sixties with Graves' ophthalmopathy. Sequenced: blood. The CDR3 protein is CATSRGGQGGETQYF. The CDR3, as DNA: TGTGCCACCAGCAGAGGGGGACAGGGGGGGGAGACCCAGTACTTC.